This T cell receptor beta chain derives from a study of T-cell memory formation after mild COVID-19. This CDR3 comprises 14 residues. Germline loops: CDR1 SGHVS, CDR2 FQNEAQ. Trimming took 4 bases from V and 8 from J; bases not matched to a gene: 3. TCRdb called the 5' RACE reads again in MiXCR, with one record for every CDR3 protein. The data contain about 320,000 distinct CDR3 sequences, approximately 14% of them singletons. In this sample, this clonotype turned up many times. This clonotype originated in a man aged 18 to 30 who had mild COVID-19 (a few samples of this study predate the infection). Cell type and time point are not known. This rearrangement joins TRBV7-8 to TRBJ2-1; 12 bases are a match to TRBD2. The sequenced material came from PBMCs or a T cell subset sorted from them (not recorded which). This CDR3 reads CASSSSGGAHEQFF. The CDR3 nucleotides read TGTGCCAGCAGCTCTAGCGGGGGGGCCCATGAGCAGTTCTTC.